This TCR beta chain was documented in a study of shared clonotypes between healthy human individuals. Turning to the study itself: Plates per donor: three CD4 naive, three CD4 memory, two CD8 naive, one CD8 memory.

Everyone who donated was a Caucasian adult who lived in Nashville, Tennessee. A CD45RA-negative memory subset and a CD45RA+ naive subset were separated from the CD4+ cells. This clone was found once. The data were produced by immunoSEQ multiplex PCR, yet TCRdb's version contains in-frame clones alone and is incomplete. The repertoire holds 1.5 million to 1.9 million clones, with 98% as singletons. Germline CDR1 and CDR2: SGHTA and FQGNSA. Trimming stripped 2 bases from V and 4 bases from J, with 10 bases between. This CDR3 comprises 14 residues. The chain joins TRBV7-2 to TRBJ2-3; D perhaps matches TRBD2 (6 bases). Sequencing was done on a sample of naive CD4+ T cells sorted from blood. Subset of the sample: CD45RA+ positively selected. The TCR comes from a man aged 25-45 years in good health. CDR3 coding DNA: TGTGCCAGCAGCTTAAATGGGGGGTCAGATACGCAGTATTTT. This gives the protein CASSLNGGSDTQYF.